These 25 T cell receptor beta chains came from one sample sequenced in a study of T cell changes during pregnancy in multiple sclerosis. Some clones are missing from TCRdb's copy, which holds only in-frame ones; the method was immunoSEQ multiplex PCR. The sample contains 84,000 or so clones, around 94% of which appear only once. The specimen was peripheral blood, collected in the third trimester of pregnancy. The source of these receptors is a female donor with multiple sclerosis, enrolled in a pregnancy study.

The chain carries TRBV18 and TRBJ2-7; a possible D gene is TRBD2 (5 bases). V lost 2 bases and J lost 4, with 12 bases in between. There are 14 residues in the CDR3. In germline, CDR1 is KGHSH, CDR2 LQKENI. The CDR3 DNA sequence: TGTGCCAGCTCACCATTCACTGGAGGTTACGAGCAGTACTTC. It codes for CASSPFTGGYEQYF.

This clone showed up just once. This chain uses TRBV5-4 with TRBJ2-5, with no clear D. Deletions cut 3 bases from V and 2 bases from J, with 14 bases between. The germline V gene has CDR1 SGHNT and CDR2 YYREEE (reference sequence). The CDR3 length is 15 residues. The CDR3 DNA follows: TGTGCCAGCAGCTCAAAAATGAGCCCTCAAGAGACCCAGTACTTC. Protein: CASSSKMSPQETQYF.

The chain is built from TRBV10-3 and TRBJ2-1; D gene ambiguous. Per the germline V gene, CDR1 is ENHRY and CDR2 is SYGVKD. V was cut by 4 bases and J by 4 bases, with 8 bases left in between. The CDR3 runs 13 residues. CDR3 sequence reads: CAISVESYNEQFF. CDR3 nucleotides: TGTGCCATCAGTGTAGAGAGTTACAATGAGCAGTTCTTC.

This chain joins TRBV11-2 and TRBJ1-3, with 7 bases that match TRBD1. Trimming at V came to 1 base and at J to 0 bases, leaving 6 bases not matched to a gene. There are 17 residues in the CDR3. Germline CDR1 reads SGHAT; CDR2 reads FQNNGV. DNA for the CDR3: TGTGCCAGCAGCTTAGGGACAGGAGTCAGCTCTGGAAACACCATATATTTT. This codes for CASSLGTGVSSGNTIYF.

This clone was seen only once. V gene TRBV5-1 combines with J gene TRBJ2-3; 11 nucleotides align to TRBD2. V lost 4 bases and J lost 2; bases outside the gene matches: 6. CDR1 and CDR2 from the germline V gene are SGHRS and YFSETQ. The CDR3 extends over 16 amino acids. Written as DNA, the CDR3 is TGCGCCAGCAGCCTCTGGACTAGCGGGTTCACAGATACGCAGTATTTT. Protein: CASSLWTSGFTDTQYF.

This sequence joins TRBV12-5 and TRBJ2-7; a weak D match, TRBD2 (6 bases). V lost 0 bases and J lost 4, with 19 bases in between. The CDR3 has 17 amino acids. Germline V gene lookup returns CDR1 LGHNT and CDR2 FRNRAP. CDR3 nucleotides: TGTGCTAGTGGTTTGGTAGTCGGCGGCAACCGGGGGTACGAGCAGTACTTC. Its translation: CASGLVVGGNRGYEQYF.

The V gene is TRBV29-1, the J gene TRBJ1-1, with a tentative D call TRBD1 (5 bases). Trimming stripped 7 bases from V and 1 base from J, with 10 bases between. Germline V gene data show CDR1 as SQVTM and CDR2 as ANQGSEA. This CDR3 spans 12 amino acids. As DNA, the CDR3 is TGCAGCGCCCCGACAGAGAACACTGAAGCTTTCTTT. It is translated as CSAPTENTEAFF.

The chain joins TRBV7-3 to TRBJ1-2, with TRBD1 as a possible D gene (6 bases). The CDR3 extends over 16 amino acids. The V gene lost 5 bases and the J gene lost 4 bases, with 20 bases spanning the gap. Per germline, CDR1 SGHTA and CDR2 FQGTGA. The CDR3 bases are TGTGCCAGCAGCCTGGGGGCAGGGGACGGAACCTATGGCTACACCTTC. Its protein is CASSLGAGDGTYGYTF.

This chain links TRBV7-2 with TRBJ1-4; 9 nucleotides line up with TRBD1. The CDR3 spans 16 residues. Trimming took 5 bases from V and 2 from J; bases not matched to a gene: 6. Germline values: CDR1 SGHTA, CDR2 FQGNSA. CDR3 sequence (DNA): TGTGCCAGCAGCCCCGGGACAGGGTATACTAATGAAAAACTGTTTTTT. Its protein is CASSPGTGYTNEKLFF.

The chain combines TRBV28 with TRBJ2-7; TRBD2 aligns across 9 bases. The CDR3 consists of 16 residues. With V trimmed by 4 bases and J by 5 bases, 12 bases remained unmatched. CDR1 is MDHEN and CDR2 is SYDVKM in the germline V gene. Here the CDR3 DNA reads TGTGCCAGCAGTTCCGGAGGGGTAGCGGGAGTAAACGAGCAGTACTTC. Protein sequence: CASSSGGVAGVNEQYF.

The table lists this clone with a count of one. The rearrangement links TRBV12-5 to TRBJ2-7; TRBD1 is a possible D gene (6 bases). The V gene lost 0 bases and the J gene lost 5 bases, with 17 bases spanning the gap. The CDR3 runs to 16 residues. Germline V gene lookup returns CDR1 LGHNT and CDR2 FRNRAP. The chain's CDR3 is CASGLVKGERIHEQYF. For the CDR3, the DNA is TGTGCTAGTGGTTTGGTCAAGGGGGAGAGGATCCACGAGCAGTACTTC.

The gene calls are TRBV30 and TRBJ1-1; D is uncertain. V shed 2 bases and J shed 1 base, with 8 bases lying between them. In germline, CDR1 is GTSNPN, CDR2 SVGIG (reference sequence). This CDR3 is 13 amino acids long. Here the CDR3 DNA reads TGTGCCTGGAGTAGGGCGGGGAACACTGAAGCTTTCTTT. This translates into CAWSRAGNTEAFF.

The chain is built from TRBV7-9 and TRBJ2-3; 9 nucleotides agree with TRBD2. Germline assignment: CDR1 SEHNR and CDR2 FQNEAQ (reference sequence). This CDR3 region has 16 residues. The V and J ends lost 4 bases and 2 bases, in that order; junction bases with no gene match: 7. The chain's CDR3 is CASSSTSGYHTDTQYF. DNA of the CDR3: TGTGCCAGCAGCTCGACTAGCGGATATCACACAGATACGCAGTATTTT.

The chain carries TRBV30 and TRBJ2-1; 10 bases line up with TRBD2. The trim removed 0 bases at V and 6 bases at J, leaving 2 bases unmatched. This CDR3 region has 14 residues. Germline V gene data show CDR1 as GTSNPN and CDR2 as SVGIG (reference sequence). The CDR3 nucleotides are TGTGCCTGGAGTGTACTAGCGGGAACCAATGAGCAGTTCTTC. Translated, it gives CAWSVLAGTNEQFF.

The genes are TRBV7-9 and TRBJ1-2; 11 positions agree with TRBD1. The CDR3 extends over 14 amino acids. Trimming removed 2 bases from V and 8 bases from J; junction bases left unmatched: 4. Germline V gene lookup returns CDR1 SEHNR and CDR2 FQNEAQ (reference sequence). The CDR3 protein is CASSLMGQGVGYTF. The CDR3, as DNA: TGTGCCAGCAGCTTAATGGGACAGGGGGTGGGCTACACCTTC. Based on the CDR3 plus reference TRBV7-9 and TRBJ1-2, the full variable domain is DTGVSQNPRHKITKRGQNVTFRCDPISEHNRLYWYRQTLGQGPEFLTYFQNEAQLEKSRLLSDRFSAERPKGSFSTLEIQRTEQGDSAMYLCASSLMGQGVGYTFGSGTRLTVV.

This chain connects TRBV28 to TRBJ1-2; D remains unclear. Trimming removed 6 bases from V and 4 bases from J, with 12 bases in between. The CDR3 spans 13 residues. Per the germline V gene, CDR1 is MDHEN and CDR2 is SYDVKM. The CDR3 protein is CASRGPIAYGYTF. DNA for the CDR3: TGTGCCAGCAGGGGCCCGATTGCCTATGGCTACACCTTC.

In DNA form, the CDR3 reads TGTGCCAGCCGGACCGGGACAGACGACGAGCAGTACTTC. It encodes CASRTGTDDEQYF. The genes are TRBV7-9 and TRBJ2-7; 7 nucleotides agree with TRBD1. The germline V gene encodes CDR1 SEHNR and CDR2 FQNEAQ (reference sequence). The ends lost 8 bases at V and 5 bases at J; junction bases unmatched: 9. The CDR3 covers 13 residues. Drawing the rest from reference TRBV7-9 and TRBJ2-7, the complete variable domain is DTGVSQNPRHKITKRGQNVTFRCDPISEHNRLYWYRQTLGQGPEFLTYFQNEAQLEKSRLLSDRFSAERPKGSFSTLEIQRTEQGDSAMYLCASRTGTDDEQYFGPGTRLTVT.

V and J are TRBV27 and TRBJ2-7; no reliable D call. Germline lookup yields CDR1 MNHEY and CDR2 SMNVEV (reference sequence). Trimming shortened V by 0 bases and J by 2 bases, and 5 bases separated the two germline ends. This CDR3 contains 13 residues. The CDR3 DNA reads TGTGCCAGCAGTTTATCCCCGGCCTACGAGCAGTACTTC. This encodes CASSLSPAYEQYF.

This CDR3 reads CASSLGGGTGYQPQHF. As DNA, the CDR3 is TGTGCCAGCAGCTTAGGAGGAGGGACGGGGTATCAGCCCCAGCATTTT. V is TRBV7-8 and J is TRBJ1-5, with D possibly TRBD1 on 5 matching bases. V lost 1 base and J lost 5, with 15 bases in between. Germline V gene sequence: CDR1 SGHVS, CDR2 FQNEAQ. The CDR3 sequence is 16 residues long.

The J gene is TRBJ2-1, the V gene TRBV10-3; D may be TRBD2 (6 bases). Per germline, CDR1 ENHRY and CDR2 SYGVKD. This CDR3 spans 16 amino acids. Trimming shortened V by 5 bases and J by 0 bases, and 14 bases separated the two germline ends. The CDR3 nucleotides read TGTGCCATCAGTCCGGGACTGGAAAGCTCCTACAATGAGCAGTTCTTC. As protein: CAISPGLESSYNEQFF.

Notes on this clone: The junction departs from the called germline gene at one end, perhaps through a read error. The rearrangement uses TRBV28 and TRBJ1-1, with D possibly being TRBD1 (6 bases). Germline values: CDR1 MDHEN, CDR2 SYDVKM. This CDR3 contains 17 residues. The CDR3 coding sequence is TGTGCCAGCAGTTTCCTATCCGGGGGGGCTGTGAAAACTGAAGCTTTCTTT. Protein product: CASSFLSGGAVKTEAFF.

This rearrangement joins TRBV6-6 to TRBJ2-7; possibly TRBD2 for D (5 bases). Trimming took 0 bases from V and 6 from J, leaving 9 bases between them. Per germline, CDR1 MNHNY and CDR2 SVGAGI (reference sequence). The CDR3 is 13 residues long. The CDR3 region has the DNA TGTGCCAGCAGTTACTCTTCGGGATCCGAGCAGTACTTC. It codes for CASSYSSGSEQYF.

The CDR3 DNA is TGTGCCAGCAGTGAAGCGAACGGTCCTGAAGCTTTCTTT. This translates into CASSEANGPEAFF. The chain combines TRBV6-1 with TRBJ1-1; no clear D gene. This CDR3 is 13 amino acids long. CDR1 is MNHNS, CDR2 SASEGT, per germline. V lost 0 bases and J 6 bases, leaving 8 bases between the germline ends.

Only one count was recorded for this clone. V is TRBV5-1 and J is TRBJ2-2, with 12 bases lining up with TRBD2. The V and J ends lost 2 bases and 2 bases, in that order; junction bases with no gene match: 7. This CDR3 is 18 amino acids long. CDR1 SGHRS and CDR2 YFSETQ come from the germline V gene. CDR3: CASSFRLAGGFNTGELFF. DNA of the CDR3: TGCGCCAGCAGCTTTCGTCTAGCGGGAGGGTTTAACACCGGGGAGCTGTTTTTT.

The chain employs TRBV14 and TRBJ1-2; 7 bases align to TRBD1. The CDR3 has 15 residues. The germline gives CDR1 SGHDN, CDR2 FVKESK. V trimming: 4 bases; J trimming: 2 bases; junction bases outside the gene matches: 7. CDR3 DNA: TGTGCCAGCAGCCTTGGGACAGCCTCCAACTATGGCTACACCTTC. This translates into CASSLGTASNYGYTF.